These 25 T cell receptor beta chains were all obtained from the same sample, sequenced in a study of cytotoxic CD8 clonotypes in ibrutinib-treated CLL. Only in-frame clones appear in the TCRdb table, and some are missing; sequencing was by immunoSEQ multiplex PCR. The data show over 200,000 clones, 70% seen once. The sample in question was PBMCs, obtained after 12 months of ibrutinib treatment. These receptor sequences come from a human donor with chronic lymphocytic leukemia.

The chain carries TRBV27 and TRBJ1-5, with D hard to call. With 3 bases removed from V and 2 bases from J, the gap between germline ends came to 8 bases. Germline CDR1 MNHEY, CDR2 SMNVEV (reference sequence). This CDR3 contains 14 residues. CDR3 nucleotide sequence: TGTGCCAGCAGTTTCCGGGATGGCAATCAGCCCCAGCATTTT. It is translated as CASSFRDGNQPQHF.

This CDR3 is CASSPPPDRPYEQYF. The CDR3 DNA reads TGTGCCAGCTCACCTCCCCCGGACAGGCCTTACGAGCAGTACTTC. This chain connects TRBV18 to TRBJ2-7; 7 nucleotides match TRBD1. Germline trimming cut 3 bases from V and 4 bases from J; bases unmatched to any gene: 9. The CDR3 consists of 15 residues. Per germline, CDR1 KGHSH and CDR2 LQKENI.

The V and J genes are TRBV19 and TRBJ2-7; 12 bases are shared with TRBD1. After removal of 3 bases from V and 7 bases from J, the junction contained 4 bases not matched to a gene. The CDR3 is 14 residues long. Germline lookup yields CDR1 LNHDA and CDR2 SQIVND (reference sequence). In DNA form, the CDR3 reads TGTGCCAGTAGTATGGGACAGGGGGCCCAAGAGCAGTACTTC. This encodes CASSMGQGAQEQYF. Full variable domain (missing parts from reference TRBV19 and TRBJ2-7): DGGITQSPKYLFRKEGQNVTLSCEQNLNHDAMYWYRQDPGQGLRLIYYSQIVNDFQKGDIAEGYSVSREKKESFPLTVTSAQKNPTAFYLCASSMGQGAQEQYFGPGTRLTVT.

The V and J genes are TRBV23-1 and TRBJ1-2; possibly TRBD1 for D (6 bases). TRBV23-1 is flagged as an ORF with uncertain function. The CDR3 sequence is 15 residues long. Trimming stripped 4 bases from V and 0 bases from J, with 12 bases between. DNA of the CDR3: TGCGCCAGCAGTCCAGGGGATGTCTCTAACTATGGCTACACCTTC. This sequence encodes CASSPGDVSNYGYTF.

This sequence joins TRBV4-1 and TRBJ1-2; D ambiguous. The V gene lost 0 bases and the J gene lost 7 bases, with 6 bases spanning the gap. The CDR3 is 12 residues long. CDR1 is MGHRA, CDR2 YSYEKL, per germline. CDR3 sequence reads: CASSQEEGGYTF. DNA for the CDR3: TGCGCCAGCAGCCAAGAAGAGGGTGGCTACACCTTC.

The chain uses TRBV11-1 and TRBJ1-2, with D maybe TRBD1 (6 bases). This CDR3 has 13 residues. Per germline, CDR1 SGHAT and CDR2 FQDESV (reference sequence). V was cut by 5 bases and J by 6 bases, with 13 bases left in between. The CDR3 coding sequence is TGTGCCAGCAGCCTACAGGGAGGGCATGGCTACACCTTC. This sequence encodes CASSLQGGHGYTF.

The chain uses TRBV5-1 and TRBJ2-1; D perhaps matches TRBD2 (6 bases). Per the germline V gene, CDR1 is SGHRS and CDR2 is YFSETQ. The CDR3 extends over 15 amino acids. Between the trimmed V and J ends, which lost 0 bases and 8 bases, there was a span of 15 bases. CDR3 coding DNA: TGCGCCAGCAGCTTGGAACCTAGCGCCATTTATGAGCAGTTCTTC. This gives the protein CASSLEPSAIYEQFF.

The V call is TRBV28, the J call TRBJ1-5; D might be TRBD1 (6 bases). In germline, CDR1 is MDHEN, CDR2 SYDVKM. V gave up 6 bases and J gave up 3 bases, with 18 bases separating them. The length of the CDR3 is 16 residues. The CDR3 bases are TGTGCCAGCAGCGGCCCTTATACAGGGTTCAATCAGCCCCAGCATTTT. It is translated as CASSGPYTGFNQPQHF.

There are a few counts of this clone. This chain's CDR3 is CASSIGREGPRGETQYF. CDR3 bases: TGTGCCAGTAGTATAGGGCGGGAGGGCCCCAGGGGGGAGACCCAGTACTTC. This chain uses TRBV19 with TRBJ2-5, with 9 bases aligning to TRBD2. The CDR3 covers 17 residues. From germline, CDR1 is LNHDA and CDR2 SQIVND (reference sequence). J was trimmed by 5 bases and V by 1 base; bases with no gene match: 11.

The V call is TRBV29-1, the J call TRBJ2-7; D may be TRBD1 or TRBD2 (7 bases each). V was clipped by 2 bases and J by 3 bases, with 32 bases between them. Germline CDR1 SQVTM, CDR2 ANQGSEA. The CDR3 spans 20 residues. CDR3 bases: TGCAGCGTTGAACTCTCACAGGGGCGCGTCGGCGGGAGCGGAGGCTACGAGCAGTACTTC. Amino acid sequence: CSVELSQGRVGGSGGYEQYF.

The rearrangement links TRBV19 to TRBJ2-1, with D perhaps assigned TRBD1 or TRBD2 (5 bases each). This CDR3 is built from 15 residues. Trimming pared 7 bases from V and 3 bases from J, leaving 16 bases between. CDR1 and CDR2 (germline): LNHDA, SQIVND (reference sequence). CDR3 bases: TGTGCCAGTAAATTGGGGGACGCTAACTACAATGAGCAGTTCTTC. Its translation is CASKLGDANYNEQFF.

V and J are TRBV28 and TRBJ1-2; TRBD1 aligns across 10 bases. The CDR3 loop spans 14 amino acids. V was pared by 5 bases and J by 2 bases, with 2 bases of the junction left unmatched. Germline CDR1 reads MDHEN; CDR2 reads SYDVKM. Written as DNA, the CDR3 is TGTGCCAGCAGTCCGGGACAGGGGAACTATGGCTACACCTTC. As protein: CASSPGQGNYGYTF.

This chain joins TRBV9 and TRBJ1-1; 7 bases align to TRBD1. In germline, CDR1 is SGDLS, CDR2 YYNGEE. The junction had 5 bases not matched to a gene; V was cut back by 3 bases and J by 3 bases. This CDR3 is 14 amino acids long. The CDR3 loop reads CASSGGQTDTEAFF. CDR3 DNA: TGTGCCAGCAGCGGGGGACAGACAGACACTGAAGCTTTCTTT.

This clone appeared a few times. This chain joins TRBV5-6 and TRBJ1-1, with D unclear. Germline CDR1 is SGHDT and CDR2 is YYEEEE. V lost 5 bases, J lost 1 base, and 9 bases lay in between. This CDR3 is 13 amino acids long. CDR3 DNA sequence: TGTGCCAGCAGTCCCTCGGGGAACACTGAAGCTTTCTTT. Protein sequence: CASSPSGNTEAFF.

V and J are TRBV9 and TRBJ2-3, with D perhaps TRBD1 (6 bases). The CDR3 totals 15 residues. The V and J ends lost 4 bases and 2 bases respectively, with 14 bases between them. Germline CDR1 and CDR2: SGDLS and YYNGEE. Written as DNA, the CDR3 is TGTGCCAGCAGCCCCCAGCCGGGACACACAGATACGCAGTATTTT. Protein product: CASSPQPGHTDTQYF.

This clone appeared a single time. CDR3 sequence: CASSLGGATEAFF. The CDR3 coding sequence is TGTGCCAGCAGCTTAGGCGGGGCCACTGAAGCTTTCTTT. This rearrangement joins TRBV13 to TRBJ1-1, with D tentatively TRBD1 (5 bases). The V and J ends lost 0 bases and 4 bases respectively, with 6 bases between them. The CDR3 is made up of 13 amino acids. Germline-derived CDR1 and CDR2 are PRHDT and FYEKMQ (reference sequence). Complete variable domain (other parts from reference TRBV13 and TRBJ1-1): AAGVIQSPRHLIKEKRETATLKCYPIPRHDTVYWYQQGPGQDPQFLISFYEKMQSDKGSIPDRFSAQQFSDYHSELNMSSLELGDSALYFCASSLGGATEAFFGQGTRLTVV.

The table lists this clone with a count of one. V gene TRBV30 combines with J gene TRBJ1-1; TRBD1 aligns across 8 bases. The V segment lost 2 bases and the J segment 4 bases; nucleotides outside the gene matches: 3. The V gene's germline CDR1 is GTSNPN and CDR2 SVGIG (reference sequence). The CDR3 length is 13 residues. CDR3 nucleotides: TGTGCCTGGAGTTGGGACAGGCTCACTGAAGCTTTCTTT. It codes for CAWSWDRLTEAFF.

This clone showed up just a few times. This sequence joins TRBV19 and TRBJ2-5, with TRBD2 matching 13 bases. CDR1 LNHDA and CDR2 SQIVND come from the germline V gene (reference sequence). The CDR3 runs to 16 residues. V gave up 4 bases and J gave up 3 bases; unmatched junction bases: 5. The CDR3 nucleotides are TGTGCCAGTAGTAGGAGGACTAGCGGGGGAAAAGAGACCCAGTACTTC. It translates to CASSRRTSGGKETQYF.

The V and J genes are TRBV6-4 and TRBJ2-3; perhaps D is TRBD1 or TRBD2 (5 bases each). Germline V lookup: CDR1 MRHNA, CDR2 SNTAGT. The CDR3 contains 13 residues. V lost 4 bases to trimming and J lost 6 bases, with 11 bases between them. CDR3 region: CASSVGDGDTQYF. CDR3 DNA sequence: TGTGCCAGCAGTGTAGGGGACGGCGATACGCAGTATTTT.

The chain links TRBV19 to TRBJ1-5; maybe TRBD1 (5 bases). V shed 6 bases and J shed 0 bases, with 6 bases lying between them. CDR1 is LNHDA, CDR2 SQIVND, per germline (reference sequence). The CDR3 spans 13 residues. As DNA, the CDR3 is TGTGCCAGTAGGGACATTAGCAATCAGCCCCAGCATTTT. Its translation is CASRDISNQPQHF.

This clone was seen once. The chain uses TRBV10-1 and TRBJ2-1; a weak D match, TRBD2 (7 bases). The CDR3 is 15 amino acids. V gave up 2 bases and J gave up 6 bases, with 14 bases separating them. CDR1 is WNHNN, CDR2 SYGVQD, per germline (reference sequence). CDR3 DNA sequence: TGCGCCAGCAGTGAGGGTTGGGGAGGGGGCAATGAGCAGTTCTTC. Its translation is CASSEGWGGGNEQFF.

The chain recombines TRBV19 with TRBJ2-7; D perhaps matches TRBD1 (6 bases). Germline lookup yields CDR1 LNHDA and CDR2 SQIVND (reference sequence). V was trimmed by 10 bases and J by 6 bases, leaving 25 bases between them. The CDR3 is 15 residues long. CDR3 sequence: CATYLTWGPLGEQYF. The CDR3 DNA follows: TGTGCCACCTACCTTACATGGGGGCCACTCGGCGAGCAGTACTTC.

Only a few counts were recorded for this clone. The gene calls are TRBV27 and TRBJ2-1, with a possible D match to TRBD2 (6 bases). V was trimmed by 5 bases and J by 1 base, leaving 12 bases between them. Germline loops: CDR1 MNHEY, CDR2 SMNVEV (reference sequence). This CDR3 spans 15 amino acids. CDR3 amino acids: CASSLRGGSYNEQFF. The CDR3 DNA is TGTGCCAGCAGTCTAAGGGGAGGTTCCTACAATGAGCAGTTCTTC.

This chain joins TRBV6-4 and TRBJ1-1; D is possibly TRBD1 (5 bases). Germline values: CDR1 MRHNA, CDR2 SNTAGT. The V end was cut by 0 bases, the J end by 1 base, with 9 bases between. The CDR3 sequence is 15 residues long. The CDR3 bases are TGTGCCAGCAGTGACTCCCGTGGGGGGAACACTGAAGCTTTCTTT. This translates into CASSDSRGGNTEAFF.

DNA of the CDR3: TGCGCCAGCAGCTATGGACAGGGGAGGACCGGGGAGCTGTTTTTT. It specifies CASSYGQGRTGELFF. This chain links TRBV5-1 with TRBJ2-2, with 9 bases identical to TRBD1. V was clipped by 3 bases and J by 5 bases; unmatched bases: 5. The CDR3 contains 15 residues. Looked up from germline, CDR1 is SGHRS and CDR2 is YFSETQ. The whole variable domain, filled in from reference TRBV5-1 and TRBJ2-2, reads KAGVTQTPRYLIKTRGQQVTLSCSPISGHRSVSWYQQTPGQGLQFLFEYFSETQRNKGNFPGRFSGRQFSNSRSEMNVSTLELGDSALYLCASSYGQGRTGELFFGEGSRLTVL.